The entry that follows covers one TCR beta chain sequence. Clones were read by immunoSEQ multiplex PCR, and TCRdb kept only the in-frame ones, dropping some. Among thousands of clones listed, almost 70% were seen once. Per germline, CDR1 SGDLS and CDR2 YYNGEE. The CDR3 extends over 15 amino acids. After removal of 4 bases from V and 7 bases from J, the junction contained 10 bases not matched to a gene. This entry is derived from a study of siplizumab effects on memory and regulatory T cells. The chain combines TRBV9 with TRBJ1-4; 7 bases are shared with TRBD1. The sample was effector memory CD8+ T cells sorted from blood. This sample's subset: unstimulated CD8+ effector memory T cells. This TCR derives from a human donor in good health. CDR3 loop: CASSPMGSGGEKLFF. For the CDR3, the DNA is TGTGCCAGCAGCCCAATGGGGTCAGGGGGTGAAAAACTGTTTTTT.